This T cell receptor beta chain is from a study of HIV-infected patients and healthy controls. Around 0.5 ug RNA was reverse transcribed with alpha and beta constant-region primers. Alpha and beta chain libraries were made separately by chain-specific third strand synthesis with multiplexing indices. Each CDR3 protein gets one entry after TCRdb re-called the 5' RACE reads with MiXCR. The profile covers some 6,000 distinct CDR3 sequences, with 7% to 10% appearing a single time and just under 20% taken by the ten largest. A word on this clonotype: Its specificity is not known.

Germline-derived CDR1 and CDR2 are ENHRY and SYGVKD. The CDR3 covers 12 residues. V was pared by 8 bases and J by 6 bases, with 14 bases between. Findings and caveats of the study: In healthy controls, MAIT alpha CDR3s were common; in HIV+ repertoires, severely depleted.

No cell fractionation was done, so the repertoire covers all unsorted peripheral blood T cells. The sequence derives from an adult with HIV infection. The chain has TRBV10-3 and TRBJ2-7; D might be TRBD2 (6 bases). The sample in question was blood, obtained before antiretroviral therapy. The CDR3, as DNA: TGTGCCATCTCTCCGGGGGTTATCGAGCAGTACTTC. It is translated as CAISPGVIEQYF.